The clone carrying this T cell receptor (beta chain) has just a few counts. Its target is not known. This record comes from a study of T cells in localized non-small cell lung cancer. Study conclusions and caveats: Median about 58 top-100 tumor clones were shared with paired adjacent lung. Uninvolved adjacent lung showed the highest T cell clonality, exceeding tumor.

Assay used: immunoSEQ multiplex PCR; TCRdb lists only in-frame clones, some missing. The sample consists of tens of thousands of clones, more than 80% of them appearing once. Germline V gene lookup returns CDR1 SGDLS and CDR2 YYNGEE. The CDR3 contains 16 residues. Trimming left V 3 bases short and J 2 bases short, with 17 bases between. The V and J genes are TRBV9 and TRBJ1-2; D gene uncertain. The sample consisted of peripheral blood, taken before any cancer treatment. The TCR comes from a male donor older than 55 with stage III squamous cell lung carcinoma. CDR3 bases: TGTGCCAGCAGCGGCGGAACGGGCAGTACGAACTATGGCTACACCTTC. Protein product: CASSGGTGSTNYGYTF.